Below, 3 T cell receptor beta chains from the same sample are listed, as sequenced in a study of cytomegalovirus exposure and HLA in healthy donors (dated by TCRdb to the late 2010s). The library relied on the immunoSEQ multiplex PCR assay. For the multiplex PCR, a mixture combining 60 forward primers for TCR Vbeta segments and 13 reverse primers for TCR Jbeta segments was used. Held by TCRdb, this immuneACCESS table contains in-frame sequences only and omits some clones. Under half of the omission traces to an unresolved V gene where checked; the cause of the rest is unknown. For this sample there are about 150,000 clones; 65% to 70% appear just once. Together, the top ten hold 8.5% to 12% of the sample. The sequencing input was PBMCs. The source of these receptors is a man aged 25 to 40 in good health and CMV-seropositive.

The genes are TRBV7-9 and TRBJ2-7, with a weak D call TRBD1 (6 bases). Trimming took off 3 bases at V and 0 bases at J, with 12 bases between the two ends. CDR3 length: 15 amino acids. Germline V gene lookup returns CDR1 SEHNR and CDR2 FQNEAQ (reference sequence). The CDR3 sequence: CASSFWKDSSYEQYF. CDR3 bases: TGTGCCAGCAGCTTCTGGAAGGACAGCTCCTACGAGCAGTACTTC.

The V and J genes are TRBV27 and TRBJ2-1; tentative D call: TRBD1 (6 bases). This CDR3 contains 19 residues. Germline CDR1 is MNHEY and CDR2 is SMNVEV (reference sequence). Trimming took 8 bases from V and 0 from J, leaving 26 bases between them. Written as DNA, the CDR3 is TGTGCCAGCGCCCAAGGGACGTTCCTGGGACAAAGCTCCTACAATGAGCAGTTCTTC. Residues: CASAQGTFLGQSSYNEQFF.

This clone has more than one count but fewer than ten. V usage is TRBV7-8 and J usage is TRBJ2-1; 9 bases align to TRBD1. The CDR3 sequence is 16 residues long. CDR1 is SGHVS and CDR2 is FQNEAQ in the germline V gene. V was pared by 1 base and J by 8 bases, with 9 bases of the junction left unmatched. CDR3 amino acids: CASSLERTGGQDEQFF. CDR3 nucleotide sequence: TGTGCCAGCAGCTTAGAGCGAACAGGGGGCCAGGATGAGCAGTTCTTC. Full variable domain (missing parts from reference TRBV7-8 and TRBJ2-1): GAGVSQSPRYKVAKRGQDVALRCDPISGHVSLFWYQQALGQGPEFLTYFQNEAQLDKSGLPSDRFFAERPEGSVSTLKIQRTQQEDSAVYLCASSLERTGGQDEQFFGPGTRLTVL.